The 11 T cell receptor beta chains reported below all come from one sample, sequenced in a study of blood T cells in healthy people across ages. Combining a sample-barcoded 5' primer with a J-beta primer mix, a second PCR ran for 7 to 11 cycles. One entry per CDR3 protein, called by TCRdb with MiXCR from the 5' RACE reads. The table lists approximately 800,000 distinct CDR3 sequences, around 62% of them singletons. Sequenced material: blood. These receptors were collected from a man between 25 and 39 years old in good health.

The chain employs TRBV6-2 or TRBV6-3 and TRBJ2-1; 11 nucleotides agree with TRBD2. This CDR3 comprises 17 residues. The germline gives CDR1 MNHEY, CDR2 SVGEGT. The trim removed 0 bases at V and 6 bases at J, leaving 7 bases unmatched. The CDR3 DNA is TGTGCCAGCAGTTACTCGTTAGCGGGGGGGCCGTTCAATGAGCAGTTCTTC. This encodes CASSYSLAGGPFNEQFF.

This clonotype showed up just a few times. The chain has TRBV6-4 and TRBJ2-1; 7 nucleotides match TRBD2. V dropped 4 bases and J dropped 0; count of bases not matched to a gene: 6. Germline CDR1 is MRHNA and CDR2 is SNTAGT. The CDR3 consists of 16 residues. The CDR3 here is CASSATAGSSYNEQFF. CDR3 sequence (DNA): TGTGCCAGCAGTGCCACAGCGGGGAGCTCCTACAATGAGCAGTTCTTC.

The chain recombines TRBV24-1 with TRBJ2-3, with D tentatively TRBD1 (5 bases). This CDR3 region has 13 residues. CDR1 is KGHDR, CDR2 SFDVKD, per germline. The V gene lost 1 base and the J gene lost 7 bases, with 8 bases spanning the gap. The CDR3: CATSDFRQNTQYF. CDR3 bases: TGTGCCACCAGTGATTTTCGACAGAATACGCAGTATTTT.

The chain employs TRBV4-2 and TRBJ1-2; no reliable D call. Germline CDR1 is LGHNA and CDR2 is YNFKEQ. This CDR3 has 14 amino acids. With 2 bases removed from V and 2 bases from J, the gap between germline ends came to 9 bases. CDR3 nucleotide sequence: TGTGCCAGCAGCCAACGGACGGGGAACTATGGCTACACCTTC. Protein sequence: CASSQRTGNYGYTF.

The genes are TRBV10-3 and TRBJ2-1; the match to TRBD2 covers 10 bases. The germline V gene has CDR1 ENHRY and CDR2 SYGVKD. The CDR3 is 15 residues long. J gave up 6 bases and V 2 bases, and 4 bases lay outside the gene matches. The CDR3 spells CAISEPSGGVNEQFF. In nucleotides, the CDR3 is TGTGCCATCAGTGAGCCCAGCGGGGGGGTCAATGAGCAGTTCTTC.

The rearrangement links TRBV10-3 to TRBJ2-4; the D is unclear. The CDR3 has 12 residues. The germline V gene has CDR1 ENHRY and CDR2 SYGVKD. V was pared by 0 bases and J by 13 bases, with 10 bases between. In nucleotides, the CDR3 is TGTGCCATCAGTGAGTCACCAGCGAAGCAGTACTTC. Its protein is CAISESPAKQYF.

This clonotype was observed a handful of times. The chain combines TRBV24-1 with TRBJ2-5, with D perhaps TRBD1 (6 bases). This CDR3 is built from 16 residues. V gave up 0 bases and J gave up 2 bases, with 12 bases separating them. In germline, CDR1 is KGHDR, CDR2 SFDVKD. The CDR3 region is CATSDLSQGHQETQYF. CDR3 DNA sequence: TGTGCCACCAGTGATTTGAGCCAGGGGCATCAAGAGACCCAGTACTTC.

The chain carries TRBV12-3 or TRBV12-4 and TRBJ2-3, with TRBD1 matching over 8 bases. The CDR3 loop spans 13 amino acids. Trimming cost V 6 bases and J 4 bases; bases outside gene matches: 3. The CDR3 protein is CASRRDRPDTQYF. The CDR3 DNA is TGTGCCAGCAGACGGGACAGGCCAGATACGCAGTATTTT.

The genes are TRBV4-3 and TRBJ2-7; 12 bases align to TRBD1. V lost 5 bases and J lost 7; bases outside the gene matches: 12. CDR1 and CDR2 (germline): LGHNA, YSLEER. The CDR3 is 16 residues long. The CDR3 spells CASSEFPGQGADEQYF. CDR3 nucleotide sequence: TGCGCCAGCAGCGAGTTCCCGGGACAGGGGGCCGATGAGCAGTACTTC.

This clonotype occurred a few times. The chain combines TRBV4-2 with TRBJ2-3, with 7 bases matching TRBD1. The CDR3 is made up of 20 amino acids. Germline CDR1 and CDR2: LGHNA and YNFKEQ. Trimming at V came to 2 bases and at J to 2 bases, leaving 19 bases not matched to a gene. CDR3 sequence reads: CASSQSRQGGGIMNTDTQYF. In DNA form, the CDR3 reads TGTGCCAGCAGCCAATCCCGACAGGGCGGCGGAATCATGAACACAGATACGCAGTATTTT.

This chain joins TRBV27 and TRBJ1-2, with 9 bases identical to TRBD1. This CDR3 region has 16 residues. CDR1 and CDR2 (germline): MNHEY, SMNVEV (reference sequence). The V gene end was trimmed by 7 bases and the J gene end by 3 bases; junction bases not matched to a gene: 12. The DNA for the CDR3 is TGTGCCAGCACCGAATCTGGGACAGGGCCGTACTATGGCTACACCTTC. Translated: CASTESGTGPYYGYTF.